This is a list of T cell receptor beta chains from one sample in a study of vaccination and CD4 T cells after COVID-19. The antigens these receptors bind are not known. TCRdb processed the PCR reads anew with MiXCR; each CDR3 protein has one entry. The repertoire holds about 7,500 distinct CDR3 sequences, with around half as singletons. Sequencing used CD4+ T cells from blood, cultured in vitro. The source is a human donor in good health. Each CDR3 is given with its conserved first and last residue.

CDR3 protein: CASMWDRGGNYGYTF
V gene: TRBV6-1
J gene: TRBJ1-2

CDR3 protein: CARGTENSPLHF
V gene: TRBV2
J gene: TRBJ1-6

CDR3 protein: CASSVLAGGRKDTQYF
V gene: TRBV2
J gene: TRBJ2-3

CDR3 protein: CASSGGTGNQPQHF
V gene: TRBV7-9
J gene: TRBJ1-5

CDR3 protein: CASSLDRFTEAFF
V gene: TRBV5-1
J gene: TRBJ1-1

CDR3 protein: CASSFRRVDYGYTF
V gene: TRBV12-3/TRBV12-4
J gene: TRBJ1-2

CDR3 protein: CASSLALLTSLQYNEQFF
V gene: TRBV12-3/TRBV12-4
J gene: TRBJ2-1

CDR3 protein: CASSKALSSTDTQYF
V gene: TRBV21-1
J gene: TRBJ2-3

CDR3 protein: CAIGPTGNNEQFF
V gene: TRBV10-3
J gene: TRBJ2-1

CDR3 protein: CSARAGTGNTEAFF
V gene: TRBV20-1
J gene: TRBJ1-1

CDR3 protein: CASSSPGGVDTQYF
V gene: TRBV6-5
J gene: TRBJ2-3

CDR3 protein: CASSPKPIPLEQYF
V gene: TRBV7-2
J gene: TRBJ2-7

CDR3 protein: CASSEEWPSTYEQYF
V gene: TRBV2
J gene: TRBJ2-7

CDR3 protein: CATSDLARPLAKNIQYF
V gene: TRBV24-1
J gene: TRBJ2-4